Listed here are 30 T cell receptor beta chains from one sample, sequenced in a study of blood T cell repertoires in COVID-19. Clones were read by immunoSEQ multiplex PCR, and TCRdb kept only the in-frame ones, dropping some. The data show about 110,000 clones, roughly 85% seen once. Sequencing was done on a sample of peripheral blood. The receptors here all came from a human donor in a cohort sampled during active COVID-19.

This clone occurred a few times. The chain joins TRBV7-8 to TRBJ1-2, with D perhaps matching TRBD1 (5 bases). The CDR3 length is 14 residues. Germline-derived CDR1 and CDR2 are SGHVS and FQNEAQ. V lost 3 bases and J 3 bases, leaving 11 bases between the germline ends. CDR3 region: CASSLRETDYGYTF. Here the CDR3 DNA reads TGTGCCAGCAGCTTGCGTGAGACAGACTATGGCTACACCTTC.

J is TRBJ2-1 and V is TRBV6-5, with a tentative D call TRBD1 (5 bases). Germline V lookup: CDR1 MNHEY, CDR2 SVGAGI. The CDR3 has 16 amino acids. Trimming cost V 2 bases and J 0 bases, with 11 bases left between them. This CDR3 reads CASSYAAGNSYNEQFF. CDR3 nucleotides: TGTGCCAGCAGTTACGCGGCAGGGAACTCCTACAATGAGCAGTTCTTC.

The chain joins TRBV2 to TRBJ1-1; 7 bases align to TRBD1. Trimming at V came to 7 bases and at J to 7 bases, leaving 3 bases not matched to a gene. The CDR3 loop spans 11 amino acids. Germline-derived CDR1 and CDR2 are SNHLY and FYNNEI. This CDR3 is CASIGTVEAFF. In DNA form, the CDR3 reads TGTGCCAGCATCGGGACAGTTGAAGCTTTCTTT.

The rearrangement links TRBV6-6 to TRBJ2-7; possible D gene TRBD1, 7 bases. The length of the CDR3 is 16 residues. V dropped 2 bases and J dropped 3 bases, with 17 bases sitting between them. The germline gives CDR1 MNHNY, CDR2 SVGAGI (reference sequence). The CDR3 loop reads CASSYDGGRGLYEQYF. DNA of the CDR3: TGTGCCAGCAGTTACGACGGGGGTAGGGGGCTCTACGAGCAGTACTTC.

This chain connects TRBV7-3 to TRBJ2-5; possible D gene TRBD1, 6 bases. Germline V gene sequence: CDR1 SGHTA, CDR2 FQGTGA. The CDR3 sequence is 14 residues long. The V gene lost 5 bases and the J gene lost 0 bases, with 10 bases spanning the gap. In nucleotides, the CDR3 is TGTGCCAGCAGCCCCACAGGGAACCAAGAGACCCAGTACTTC. As protein: CASSPTGNQETQYF.

The chain uses TRBV25-1 and TRBJ1-4; 9 bases align to TRBD1. The CDR3 extends over 15 amino acids. J lost 7 bases, V lost 6 bases, and 9 bases had no gene match. Looked up from germline, CDR1 is MGHDK and CDR2 is SYGVNS. CDR3 residues: CASRPLDRGSEKLFF. CDR3 nucleotide sequence: TGTGCCAGCAGACCCCTGGACAGGGGTAGTGAAAAACTGTTTTTT.

This chain joins TRBV28 and TRBJ1-5; D gene ambiguous. The CDR3 sequence is 17 residues long. Deletions cut 4 bases from V and 2 bases from J, with 18 bases between. Per the germline V gene, CDR1 is MDHEN and CDR2 is SYDVKM. The CDR3 spells CASSWASKPTGNQPQHF. CDR3 bases: TGTGCCAGCAGTTGGGCCAGTAAGCCGACGGGCAATCAGCCCCAGCATTTT.

V is TRBV7-8 and J is TRBJ1-2; TRBD1 is a possible D gene (6 bases). V lost 6 bases to trimming and J lost 4 bases, with 12 bases between them. The CDR3 length is 13 residues. The germline CDR1 and CDR2 sequences are SGHVS and FQNEAQ. CDR3 coding DNA: TGTGCCAGCAGACGAGGACAGCTCTATGGCTACACCTTC. It is translated as CASRRGQLYGYTF.

The chain is built from TRBV24-1 and TRBJ2-4; 11 nucleotides line up with TRBD1. CDR1 is KGHDR, CDR2 SFDVKD, per germline. Trimming cost V 10 bases and J 2 bases; bases outside gene matches: 15. The CDR3 has 18 amino acids. The CDR3, as DNA: TGTGCCACAGCGAGTCCCGGGACAGGGGGGGAGACCAAAAACATTCAGTACTTC. Translation gives CATASPGTGGETKNIQYF.

The J gene is TRBJ1-5, the V gene TRBV30, with unresolved D. The V gene lost 6 bases and the J gene lost 5 bases, with 14 bases spanning the gap. The germline CDR1 and CDR2 sequences are GTSNPN and SVGIG (reference sequence). The CDR3 totals 13 residues. The CDR3 sequence is CACEMGAHQPQHF. Here the CDR3 DNA reads TGTGCCTGTGAAATGGGAGCTCATCAGCCCCAGCATTTT.

This clone was recorded at least ten times. CDR3 region: CSASPGQLPTNSPLHF. The CDR3 coding sequence is TGCAGTGCTAGTCCCGGACAACTCCCGACCAATTCACCCCTCCACTTT. The chain recombines TRBV20-1 with TRBJ1-6; D perhaps matches TRBD1 (5 bases). CDR1 and CDR2 from the germline V gene are DFQATT and SNEGSKA (reference sequence). The CDR3 is 16 residues long. Trimming stripped 3 bases from V and 7 bases from J, with 19 bases between.

This clone was observed once. V and J are TRBV7-9 and TRBJ1-1; perhaps TRBD1 as D (5 bases). The V end lost 1 base, the J end lost 1 base, and 7 bases lay between the germline ends. Germline V gene lookup returns CDR1 SEHNR and CDR2 FQNEAQ (reference sequence). This CDR3 is 14 amino acids long. For the CDR3, the DNA is TGTGCCAGCAGCTTAGGGGGCTGGAACACTGAAGCTTTCTTT. This encodes CASSLGGWNTEAFF.

This chain connects TRBV10-1 to TRBJ2-3, with D maybe TRBD1 (6 bases). Germline CDR1 WNHNN, CDR2 SYGVQD (reference sequence). V was pared by 6 bases and J by 0 bases, with 13 bases between. The CDR3 covers 15 residues. The CDR3 DNA follows: TGCGCCAGCAGCGGACAGCGCCTGAGCACAGATACGCAGTATTTT. Protein product: CASSGQRLSTDTQYF.

The rearrangement links TRBV27 to TRBJ2-1; 9 bases agree with TRBD2. CDR3 length equals 14 residues. The junction had 10 bases not matched to a gene; V was cut back by 8 bases and J by 8 bases. The germline V gene has CDR1 MNHEY and CDR2 SMNVEV (reference sequence). The CDR3 DNA reads as TGTGCCAGCTCACCCGGGACTAGCTTCTATGAGCAGTTCTTC. Translation gives CASSPGTSFYEQFF.

Only one count was recorded for this clone. This chain uses TRBV6-2 or TRBV6-3 with TRBJ1-5; possible D gene TRBD1, 6 bases. Germline assignment: CDR1 MNHEY and CDR2 SVGEGT. CDR3 length: 13 residues. Trimming shortened V by 6 bases and J by 4 bases, and 10 bases separated the two germline ends. The CDR3 coding sequence is TGTGCCAGCAGCCGACAGGAGAATCAGCCCCAGCATTTT. Amino acid sequence: CASSRQENQPQHF.

The chain employs TRBV7-8 and TRBJ2-2, with D possibly matching TRBD1 (5 bases). From germline, CDR1 is SGHVS and CDR2 FQNEAQ. The V end lost 5 bases, the J end lost 3 bases, and 16 bases lay between the germline ends. CDR3 length: 16 amino acids. For the CDR3, the DNA is TGTGCCAGCAGCCCCCCGACAGATCGGCACACCGGGGAGCTGTTTTTT. Residues: CASSPPTDRHTGELFF.

The chain uses TRBV4-2 and TRBJ2-7, with D possibly being TRBD1 (5 bases). CDR3 length equals 14 residues. Germline V CDR1 and CDR2: LGHNA, YNFKEQ. Trimming took 4 bases from V and 0 from J, leaving 10 bases between them. This CDR3 reads CASSLGENSYEQYF. DNA for the CDR3: TGTGCCAGCAGCCTAGGGGAAAACTCCTACGAGCAGTACTTC.

The chain combines TRBV6-2 or TRBV6-3 with TRBJ2-1; D unclear. Between the trimmed V and J ends, which lost 2 bases and 0 bases, there was a span of 8 bases. Germline CDR1 and CDR2: MNHEY and SVGEGT. The length of the CDR3 is 15 residues. CDR3 loop: CASSYETFSYNEQFF. CDR3 coding DNA: TGTGCCAGCAGTTACGAGACTTTCTCCTACAATGAGCAGTTCTTC.

This clone showed up just a few times. This chain links TRBV5-1 with TRBJ2-1; D is possibly TRBD1 (5 bases). Germline CDR1 SGHRS, CDR2 YFSETQ. This CDR3 has 15 amino acids. The ends were cut back, 1 base at V and 4 bases at J, with 12 bases in the middle. The CDR3 spells CASSLSREGYNEQFF. The DNA for the CDR3 is TGCGCCAGCAGCTTGAGCAGGGAAGGTTACAATGAGCAGTTCTTC.

This clone was detected once. The chain has TRBV10-3 and TRBJ1-3; 7 nucleotides align to TRBD1. The V gene's germline CDR1 is ENHRY and CDR2 SYGVKD. The length of the CDR3 is 17 residues. With V trimmed by 3 bases and J by 4 bases, 12 bases remained unmatched. CDR3 sequence: CAISDPSGTEGGNTIYF. The CDR3 DNA sequence: TGTGCCATCAGTGACCCTTCCGGGACAGAAGGGGGAAACACCATATATTTT.

The rearrangement links TRBV7-9 to TRBJ1-4; D is perhaps TRBD1 (5 bases). CDR3 size: 16 residues. V was trimmed by 6 bases and J by 3 bases, leaving 17 bases between them. CDR1 and CDR2 from the germline V gene are SEHNR and FQNEAQ (reference sequence). DNA of the CDR3: TGTGCCAGCAGACCCGGGACCCCGGGGGCTAATGAAAAACTGTTTTTT. It is translated as CASRPGTPGANEKLFF.

In its sample, this clone was seen once. The rearrangement links TRBV6-6 to TRBJ2-3, with 8 bases aligning to TRBD2. The junction had 5 bases not matched to a gene; V was cut back by 2 bases and J by 4 bases. The CDR3 extends over 15 amino acids. Germline V gives CDR1 MNHNY, CDR2 SVGAGI (reference sequence). CDR3 sequence reads: CASSYGGLASDTQYF. The CDR3 bases are TGTGCCAGCAGTTACGGCGGACTAGCTTCAGATACGCAGTATTTT.

The rearrangement links TRBV28 to TRBJ2-2; maybe TRBD1 (5 bases). The germline gives CDR1 MDHEN, CDR2 SYDVKM. V shed 2 bases and J shed 1 base, with 8 bases lying between them. CDR3 size: 15 residues. The CDR3 region is CASSLGRVNTGELFF. In nucleotides, the CDR3 is TGTGCCAGCAGTTTAGGCAGGGTGAACACCGGGGAGCTGTTTTTT.

This clone was seen once. The rearrangement uses TRBV2 and TRBJ2-7; 7 bases match TRBD1. V shed 8 bases and J 2 bases; nucleotides not matched to a gene: 3. The CDR3 contains 12 residues. In germline, CDR1 is SNHLY, CDR2 FYNNEI. CDR3 sequence (DNA): TGTGCCAGCCAGGGGGTAGCCTACGAGCAGTACTTC. Translating it yields CASQGVAYEQYF.

The J gene is TRBJ1-6, the V gene TRBV11-2; tentative D call: TRBD1 (5 bases). CDR3 size: 13 residues. CDR1 and CDR2 (germline): SGHAT, FQNNGV. The germline V and J ends were trimmed by 5 bases and 8 bases, with 10 bases remaining between them. CDR3 DNA: TGTGCCAGCAGCCCCGGGGGGGATTCACCCCTCCACTTT. This gives the protein CASSPGGDSPLHF.

The CDR3 DNA is TGTGCCAGCAGCCCCATGTCCACTAGCGATGGTGAGCAGTTCTTC. Its protein is CASSPMSTSDGEQFF. V gene TRBV7-2 combines with J gene TRBJ2-1; 7 bases map to TRBD2. The germline V gene has CDR1 SGHTA and CDR2 FQGNSA. The V and J ends lost 5 bases and 9 bases, in that order; junction bases with no gene match: 13. CDR3 length equals 15 residues.

CDR3 region: CASSAGQGIFGNTIYF. CDR3 in DNA: TGTGCCAGCAGTGCCGGACAGGGTATATTTGGAAACACCATATATTTT. This chain links TRBV6-1 with TRBJ1-3; 8 nucleotides line up with TRBD1. V lost 4 bases, J lost 3 bases, and 8 bases stayed unmatched. Germline V gene data show CDR1 as MNHNS and CDR2 as SASEGT. The CDR3 has 16 residues.

The chain joins TRBV10-1 to TRBJ1-6; 9 nucleotides match TRBD1. The CDR3 sequence is 17 residues long. The V gene end was trimmed by 6 bases and the J gene end by 0 bases; junction bases not matched to a gene: 6. The germline CDR1 and CDR2 sequences are WNHNN and SYGVQD (reference sequence). The CDR3 DNA reads as TGCGCCAGCAGAGTACAGGGGGCCAGCTCCTATAATTCACCCCTCCACTTT. As protein: CASRVQGASSYNSPLHF.

The chain employs TRBV9 and TRBJ1-3; 7 nucleotides agree with TRBD1. The CDR3 totals 17 residues. Germline lookup yields CDR1 SGDLS and CDR2 YYNGEE. V shed 4 bases and J 0 bases; nucleotides not matched to a gene: 10. The CDR3 sequence: CASSFTPGGGSGNTIYF. The CDR3 DNA reads TGTGCCAGCAGCTTCACTCCAGGGGGTGGCTCTGGAAACACCATATATTTT.

The V call is TRBV19, the J call TRBJ2-3, with D maybe TRBD1 (5 bases). Per the germline V gene, CDR1 is LNHDA and CDR2 is SQIVND (reference sequence). The CDR3 loop spans 15 amino acids. Trimming cost V 3 bases and J 0 bases, with 10 bases left between them. For the CDR3, the DNA is TGTGCCAGTAGTATTGTGGCAGGGAGCACAGATACGCAGTATTTT. Its translation is CASSIVAGSTDTQYF.